These 26 T cell receptor beta chains share one sample of origin, sequenced in a study of blood T cells in healthy people across ages. Then a second PCR, running about 7 to 11 cycles, was carried out with a sample-barcoded 5' primer and a J-beta primer mix. Using its own MiXCR run on the 5' RACE reads, TCRdb lists one record per CDR3 protein. The sample shows around 500,000 distinct CDR3 sequences, 47% of them seen only once. Sequenced sample: blood. The receptors were sampled from a man older than 75 in good health.

The chain is built from TRBV7-2 and TRBJ1-6; a possible D gene is TRBD1 (6 bases). The CDR3 is made up of 16 amino acids. Per the germline V gene, CDR1 is SGHTA and CDR2 is FQGNSA. Trimming removed 2 bases from V and 9 bases from J, with 17 bases in between. The CDR3 region is CASSLRPGADGSPLHF. Written as DNA, the CDR3 is TGTGCCAGCAGCTTACGACCGGGGGCCGATGGTTCACCCCTCCACTTT.

The rearrangement links TRBV29-1 to TRBJ2-1, with TRBD2 matching over 9 bases. The V and J ends lost 8 bases and 0 bases, in that order; junction bases with no gene match: 11. The CDR3 is made up of 16 amino acids. Germline V CDR1 and CDR2: SQVTM, ANQGSEA. As DNA, the CDR3 is TGCAGCTTAAGAGTAGCGGGGGCGAGCTCCTACAATGAGCAGTTCTTC. Amino acids: CSLRVAGASSYNEQFF.

With respect to this clonotype: One junction end does not reproduce the germline sequence, and a read error may be involved. This chain connects TRBV6-5 to TRBJ1-1; the match to TRBD1 covers 7 bases. The CDR3 runs to 15 residues. CDR1 MNHEY and CDR2 SVGAGI come from the germline V gene. The CDR3 nucleotides are TGTGTCAGCAGTTACACCGGTACAGGGGATGGTGAAGCTTTCTTT. It is translated as CVSSYTGTGDGEAFF.

The rearrangement uses TRBV4-2 and TRBJ1-1, with D possibly being TRBD1 (6 bases). The germline CDR1 and CDR2 sequences are LGHNA and YNFKEQ. The CDR3 sequence is 15 residues long. The ends were cut back, 0 bases at V and 5 bases at J, with 13 bases in the middle. DNA for the CDR3: TGTGCCAGCAGCCAAGACGCGGGGGCCGGTACTGAAGCTTTCTTT. Translated: CASSQDAGAGTEAFF.

The rearrangement uses TRBV10-3 and TRBJ2-7, with a weak D call TRBD2 (5 bases). CDR1 is ENHRY, CDR2 SYGVKD, per germline. The CDR3 is 12 amino acids. The ends were cut back, 8 bases at V and 3 bases at J, with 11 bases in the middle. The CDR3 nucleotides are TGTGCCATCGGGAGCAGCTACTACGAGCAGTACTTC. The encoded protein is CAIGSSYYEQYF.

The chain links TRBV5-1 to TRBJ2-2; 7 nucleotides line up with TRBD1. With V trimmed by 3 bases and J by 4 bases, 3 bases remained unmatched. The germline CDR1 and CDR2 sequences are SGHRS and YFSETQ. The CDR3 extends over 14 amino acids. The CDR3 DNA reads as TGCGCCAGCAGCTCCACAGGGGCCACCGGGGAGCTGTTTTTT. Translated: CASSSTGATGELFF.

This clonotype came up a few times. The chain carries TRBV21-1 and TRBJ2-3; the table calls TRBD1, which could not be checked here. TRBV21-1 constitutes a pseudogene. This CDR3 is 16 amino acids long. DNA of the CDR3: TGTGCCAGCAGCAAAGAGCCACCGACAGGGGCGGATACGCAGTATTTT. Translation: CASSKEPPTGADTQYF.

This clonotype has only a few counts. The CDR3 DNA follows: TGTGCCAGCAGTGACACCTCAGGAGGGTACTTC. This gives the protein CASSDTSGGYF. This chain uses TRBV2 with TRBJ2-7, with a weak D call TRBD2 (5 bases). Trimming removed 3 bases at V and 12 bases at J, with 12 bases between. This CDR3 spans 11 amino acids. CDR1 and CDR2 from the germline V gene are SNHLY and FYNNEI.

This clonotype was detected only a few times. The chain has TRBV4-3 and TRBJ2-1, with D unclear. V shed 1 base and J shed 0 bases, with 4 bases lying between them. The CDR3 is 14 amino acids. Germline assignment: CDR1 LGHNA and CDR2 YSLEER. The CDR3 DNA follows: TGCGCCAGCAGCCAAGCGTTCTCCTACAATGAGCAGTTCTTC. Amino acids: CASSQAFSYNEQFF.

This clonotype has just a few counts. This chain uses TRBV7-2 with TRBJ2-6, with 11 positions matching TRBD1. In germline, CDR1 is SGHTA, CDR2 FQGNSA. V dropped 5 bases and J dropped 13; count of bases not matched to a gene: 7. The CDR3 runs to 14 residues. CDR3 residues: CASSPPGQGAVLTF. The CDR3 nucleotides read TGTGCCAGCAGCCCACCCGGACAGGGGGCGGTCCTGACTTTC.

The chain joins TRBV7-9 to TRBJ1-1; weak D call: TRBD1 (6 bases). The CDR3 totals 14 residues. Germline CDR1 reads SEHNR; CDR2 reads FQNEAQ (reference sequence). Trimming removed 1 base from V and 5 bases from J, with 11 bases in between. The CDR3 DNA is TGTGCCAGCAGCTTAGAGGGGGGTGGTACTGAAGCTTTCTTT. Amino acid sequence: CASSLEGGGTEAFF.

The chain recombines TRBV6-6 with TRBJ1-6; 8 bases fit TRBD1. The ends lost 6 bases at V and 9 bases at J; junction bases unmatched: 4. Germline loops: CDR1 MNHNY, CDR2 SVGAGI (reference sequence). This CDR3 region has 13 residues. CDR3 residues: CASSPTGGSPLHF. The DNA for the CDR3 is TGTGCCAGCAGCCCCACAGGGGGTTCACCCCTCCACTTT.

The sample holds a few counts of this clonotype. V is TRBV6-5 and J is TRBJ2-2; a possible D gene is TRBD2 (6 bases). Trimming left V 2 bases short and J 6 bases short, with 19 bases between. The CDR3 runs to 17 residues. Germline lookup yields CDR1 MNHEY and CDR2 SVGAGI. The CDR3 sequence is CASSYGVTGRGAGELFF. In DNA, the CDR3 is TGTGCCAGCAGTTACGGGGTTACCGGGAGAGGGGCCGGGGAGCTGTTTTTT.

In this sample, this clonotype turned up a few times. This chain links TRBV27 with TRBJ2-7, with D possibly called TRBD1 or TRBD2 (5 bases each). CDR1 and CDR2 from the germline V gene are MNHEY and SMNVEV (reference sequence). This CDR3 region has 14 residues. Deletions cut 8 bases from V and 0 bases from J, with 14 bases between. The CDR3: CASRGPNRSYEQYF. The CDR3 nucleotides are TGTGCCAGCCGGGGACCGAACCGCTCCTACGAGCAGTACTTC.

This chain links TRBV20-1 with TRBJ2-1; 9 nucleotides line up with TRBD2. The V gene end was trimmed by 4 bases and the J gene end by 4 bases; junction bases not matched to a gene: 14. Germline values: CDR1 DFQATT, CDR2 SNEGSKA (reference sequence). This CDR3 has 17 residues. The CDR3 DNA sequence: TGCAGTGCTACAATCTATGGTGCGGGAGGGACTTACAATGAGCAGTTCTTC. Translated: CSATIYGAGGTYNEQFF.

This chain uses TRBV20-1 with TRBJ2-1; 7 bases match TRBD2. V shed 3 bases, J shed 0 bases, and the junction held 8 bases outside the gene matches. Germline-derived CDR1 and CDR2 are DFQATT and SNEGSKA (reference sequence). This CDR3 has 16 residues. CDR3 amino acids: CSARDIAGHSYNEQFF. The CDR3 nucleotides are TGCAGTGCTAGGGATATAGCGGGCCACTCCTACAATGAGCAGTTCTTC.

V usage is TRBV9 and J usage is TRBJ2-1, with a possible D match to TRBD2 (6 bases). The CDR3 spans 14 residues. Looked up from germline, CDR1 is SGDLS and CDR2 is YYNGEE. Trimming shortened V by 0 bases and J by 7 bases, and 11 bases separated the two germline ends. The CDR3 sequence: CASSVVPGENEQFF. Here the CDR3 DNA reads TGTGCCAGCAGCGTAGTACCGGGGGAAAATGAGCAGTTCTTC.

This clonotype was seen a handful of times. This chain links TRBV12-3 or TRBV12-4 with TRBJ1-4; tentative D call: TRBD1 (5 bases). Trimming left V 4 bases short and J 4 bases short, with 16 bases between. This CDR3 has 16 residues. The CDR3 DNA follows: TGTGCCAGCAGTTCCGCGTTAGGGGTTCTTAATGAAAAACTGTTTTTT. Its translation is CASSSALGVLNEKLFF.

The V call is TRBV2, the J call TRBJ2-1; tentative D call: TRBD1 (6 bases). The CDR3 length is 14 residues. Germline loops: CDR1 SNHLY, CDR2 FYNNEI. Deletions cut 2 bases from V and 10 bases from J, with 15 bases between. CDR3 coding DNA: TGTGCCAGCAGTGAATGGACTCAGGGGAGCGAGCAGTTCTTC. Amino acid sequence: CASSEWTQGSEQFF.

This clonotype was counted between two and nine times. The V and J genes are TRBV7-2 and TRBJ2-5, with 7 bases lining up with TRBD1. V shed 7 bases, J shed 4 bases, and the junction held 6 bases outside the gene matches. The germline V gene encodes CDR1 SGHTA and CDR2 FQGNSA. The CDR3 has 13 amino acids. The CDR3 loop reads CASTMTGRETQYF. Here the CDR3 DNA reads TGTGCCAGCACCATGACAGGGCGAGAGACCCAGTACTTC. The complete variable domain, with remaining parts taken from reference TRBV7-2 and TRBJ2-5, reads GAGVSQSPSNKVTEKGKDVELRCDPISGHTALYWYRQSLGQGLEFLIYFQGNSAPDKSGLPSDRFSAERTGGSVSTLTIQRTQQEDSAVYLCASTMTGRETQYFGPGTRLLVL.

This chain uses TRBV29-1 with TRBJ2-1; D perhaps matches TRBD1 (6 bases). The V gene's germline CDR1 is SQVTM and CDR2 ANQGSEA. The V gene lost 6 bases and the J gene lost 8 bases, with 11 bases spanning the gap. The CDR3 has 11 residues. CDR3 residues: CSVGQTDEQFF. CDR3 nucleotides: TGCAGCGTGGGACAAACCGATGAGCAGTTCTTC.

This clonotype was detected a few times. This rearrangement joins TRBV7-2 to TRBJ2-5, with 7 bases aligning to TRBD1. The J segment lost 7 bases and the V segment lost 3 bases, leaving 5 bases of the junction unmatched. This CDR3 is 13 amino acids long. CDR1 is SGHTA, CDR2 FQGNSA, per germline. CDR3 sequence reads: CASSFDRAGTQYF. The CDR3 coding sequence is TGTGCCAGCAGCTTTGACAGGGCGGGGACCCAGTACTTC.

This chain uses TRBV6-4 with TRBJ1-4; a possible D gene is TRBD1 (6 bases). CDR3 size: 15 residues. Germline loops: CDR1 MRHNA, CDR2 SNTAGT. The V and J ends lost 4 bases and 1 base respectively, with 10 bases between them. The DNA of the CDR3 is TGTGCCAGCAGTGCCACACAGGGAACTAATGAAAAACTGTTTTTT. As protein: CASSATQGTNEKLFF.

V gene TRBV24-1 combines with J gene TRBJ2-2; 7 nucleotides line up with TRBD2. Trimming removed 3 bases from V and 3 bases from J; junction bases left unmatched: 6. The CDR3 is 16 amino acids. Germline loops: CDR1 KGHDR, CDR2 SFDVKD. The DNA for the CDR3 is TGTGCCACCAGTGATAGGGAGGGCTGGGACACCGGGGAGCTGTTTTTT. This gives the protein CATSDREGWDTGELFF.

V usage is TRBV6-6 and J usage is TRBJ2-3; D is possibly TRBD2 (5 bases). This CDR3 has 16 residues. Trimming left V 6 bases short and J 0 bases short, with 16 bases between. Germline assignment: CDR1 MNHNY and CDR2 SVGAGI (reference sequence). In nucleotides, the CDR3 is TGTGCCAGCAGCCGCGGTGCAGCGGCTAGCACAGATACGCAGTATTTT. This translates into CASSRGAAASTDTQYF.

DNA for the CDR3: TGTGCCAGCAGCTCAAGACCCGGGACAGGGGGAACCTACAATGAGCAGTTCTTC. Translating gives CASSSRPGTGGTYNEQFF. The chain joins TRBV7-3 to TRBJ2-1; the match to TRBD1 covers 11 bases. The CDR3 extends over 18 amino acids. With 4 bases clipped from V and 2 bases from J, the junction kept 10 bases outside the gene matches. The germline V gene encodes CDR1 SGHTA and CDR2 FQGTGA. The full variable domain, with the rest looked up from reference TRBV7-3 and TRBJ2-1, is GAGVSQTPSNKVTEKGKYVELRCDPISGHTALYWYRQSLGQGPEFLIYFQGTGAADDSGLPNDRFFAVRPEGSVSTLKIQRTERGDSAVYLCASSSRPGTGGTYNEQFFGPGTRLTVL.